These 19 T cell receptor beta chains came from one sample sequenced in a study of T cells after posttransplantation cyclophosphamide. Cells defined as naive were viable CD3+CD4+ or CD3+CD8+ and CCR7+CD45RA+CD45RO-CD95-CD27+CD28+. Generated by immunoSEQ multiplex PCR, the TCRdb table keeps only in-frame clones and is missing some. This sample has about 22,000 clones, with over 95% found just once. The sequenced sample consisted of naive CD4+ T cells sorted from PBMCs. The receptor set was obtained from a man aged 50-60 years in good health, CMV-negative, and a related stem cell transplant donor.

V gene TRBV6-6 combines with J gene TRBJ2-7, with 7 bases lining up with TRBD2. V lost 5 bases and J lost 5; bases outside the gene matches: 9. This CDR3 has 14 residues. Germline CDR1 reads MNHNY; CDR2 reads SVGAGI (reference sequence). As DNA, the CDR3 is TGTGCCAGCAGTAAACCGGGACTAACCGACGAGCAGTACTTC. It encodes CASSKPGLTDEQYF.

This chain links TRBV30 with TRBJ2-7, with D possibly TRBD1 on 8 matching bases. Trimming cost V 2 bases and J 12 bases, with 23 bases left between them. The germline V gene has CDR1 GTSNPN and CDR2 SVGIG (reference sequence). The CDR3 runs 14 residues. The CDR3 nucleotides read TGTGCCTGGAGTATAACAGGGGGAGGGACATTCGGGTACTTC. Translation: CAWSITGGGTFGYF.

This rearrangement joins TRBV5-1 to TRBJ2-7; 10 bases line up with TRBD1. After removal of 3 bases from V and 3 bases from J, the junction contained 3 bases not matched to a gene. The V gene's germline CDR1 is SGHRS and CDR2 YFSETQ. The CDR3 has 14 amino acids. CDR3 in amino acids: CASSYWDRGYEQYF. The DNA of the CDR3 is TGCGCCAGCAGCTACTGGGACAGGGGCTACGAGCAGTACTTC.

J is TRBJ2-7 and V is TRBV14; TRBD2 matches 9 bases. The CDR3 length is 17 residues. J was trimmed by 3 bases and V by 1 base; bases with no gene match: 10. CDR1 SGHDN and CDR2 FVKESK come from the germline V gene. The CDR3 here is CASSQASPAGGVYEQYF. CDR3 nucleotides: TGTGCCAGCAGCCAAGCGTCTCCGGCGGGAGGGGTCTACGAGCAGTACTTC.

The chain couples TRBV11-3 to TRBJ1-1, with TRBD1 identical over 7 bases. Germline V gene data show CDR1 as SGHNT and CDR2 as YENEEA. CDR3 length: 14 amino acids. The J segment lost 1 base and the V segment lost 5 bases, leaving 4 bases of the junction unmatched. The CDR3 is CASSRGQGNTEAFF. CDR3 DNA: TGTGCCAGCAGCAGGGGGCAGGGGAACACTGAAGCTTTCTTT.

This sequence joins TRBV2 and TRBJ1-5; 9 nucleotides line up with TRBD1. Germline CDR1 SNHLY, CDR2 FYNNEI. J gave up 7 bases and V 7 bases, and 8 bases lay outside the gene matches. The CDR3 is 14 residues long. In DNA form, the CDR3 reads TGTGCCAGCAAGGGGACAGGGTCCATGCAGCCCCAGCATTTT. It encodes CASKGTGSMQPQHF.

This chain joins TRBV27 and TRBJ2-2, with D perhaps TRBD2 (6 bases). V shed 2 bases and J shed 7 bases, with 11 bases lying between them. From germline, CDR1 is MNHEY and CDR2 SMNVEV (reference sequence). The CDR3 spans 14 residues. As DNA, the CDR3 is TGTGCCAGCAGTTTAGCTAGCGTGATCGGGGAGCTGTTTTTT. The encoded protein is CASSLASVIGELFF.

The chain links TRBV25-1 to TRBJ1-2; D perhaps matches TRBD1 (5 bases). Trimming took 1 base from V and 3 from J, leaving 9 bases between them. The CDR3 sequence is 14 residues long. Germline loops: CDR1 MGHDK, CDR2 SYGVNS. In nucleotides, the CDR3 is TGTGCCAGCAGTGAATCGGGGGGTGACTATGGCTACACCTTC. It translates to CASSESGGDYGYTF.

This rearrangement joins TRBV6-1 to TRBJ1-3, with D tentatively TRBD1 (5 bases). Between the trimmed V and J ends, which lost 1 base and 0 bases, there was a span of 13 bases. There are 17 residues in the CDR3. Germline V lookup: CDR1 MNHNS, CDR2 SASEGT. This CDR3 is CASSEGAGPISGNTIYF. CDR3 in DNA: TGTGCCAGCAGTGAAGGGGCAGGGCCCATCTCTGGAAACACCATATATTTT.

The chain combines TRBV18 with TRBJ2-2; TRBD1 might be the D (5 bases). Germline-derived CDR1 and CDR2 are KGHSH and LQKENI. The V gene lost 4 bases and the J gene lost 6 bases, with 9 bases spanning the gap. CDR3 length: 13 amino acids. CDR3 loop: CASSLDSAGELFF. DNA for the CDR3: TGTGCCAGCTCACTAGACAGCGCCGGGGAGCTGTTTTTT.

This chain joins TRBV29-1 and TRBJ1-2; D perhaps matches TRBD1 (6 bases). Trimming removed 7 bases at V and 8 bases at J, with 17 bases between. The germline CDR1 and CDR2 sequences are SQVTM and ANQGSEA. The CDR3 runs 12 residues. The CDR3 spells CSAQGWVEGYTF. The CDR3 region has the DNA TGCAGCGCACAGGGTTGGGTAGAGGGCTACACCTTC.

In nucleotides, the CDR3 is TGTGCCAGCAGCACCCGTTGGGGGGTTGGCCATGAGCAGTTCTTC. Amino acids: CASSTRWGVGHEQFF. The J gene is TRBJ2-1, the V gene TRBV4-2; D may be TRBD2 (6 bases). Per the germline V gene, CDR1 is LGHNA and CDR2 is YNFKEQ. CDR3 length: 15 residues. Trimming took 5 bases from V and 8 from J, leaving 19 bases between them.

The CDR3 is CSVADRMNTEAFF. For the CDR3, the DNA is TGCAGCGTTGCCGACAGAATGAACACTGAAGCTTTCTTT. The chain has TRBV29-1 and TRBJ1-1; a weak D match, TRBD1 (5 bases). Germline V gives CDR1 SQVTM, CDR2 ANQGSEA. The V end was cut by 4 bases, the J end by 0 bases, with 9 bases between. The CDR3 has 13 amino acids.

The genes are TRBV5-4 and TRBJ2-1; TRBD1 matches 8 bases. Trimming removed 6 bases from V and 4 bases from J; junction bases left unmatched: 9. The CDR3 loop spans 15 amino acids. The germline gives CDR1 SGHNT, CDR2 YYREEE (reference sequence). The CDR3 reads CASTVRTGTYNEQFF. The CDR3 nucleotides are TGTGCCAGCACCGTTAGGACAGGGACTTACAATGAGCAGTTCTTC.

The rearrangement links TRBV10-2 to TRBJ2-1, with D maybe TRBD1 (6 bases). Deletions cut 8 bases from V and 4 bases from J, with 12 bases between. CDR1 is WSHSY and CDR2 is SAAADI in the germline V gene. The CDR3 totals 13 residues. The CDR3 here is CASSQGAYNEQFF. In nucleotides, the CDR3 is TGCGCCAGCTCACAGGGAGCATACAATGAGCAGTTCTTC.

V usage is TRBV2 and J usage is TRBJ2-3; D may be TRBD2 (6 bases). This CDR3 comprises 14 residues. Germline lookup yields CDR1 SNHLY and CDR2 FYNNEI. V was shortened by 1 base and J by 3 bases, with 8 bases between the two germline ends. The CDR3 coding sequence is TGTGCCAGCAGTGAAGTGGGGGGTACAGATACGCAGTATTTT. Its translation is CASSEVGGTDTQYF.

V and J are TRBV5-4 and TRBJ2-2; a possible D gene is TRBD1 (6 bases). The germline gives CDR1 SGHNT, CDR2 YYREEE (reference sequence). Trimming removed 8 bases at V and 1 base at J, with 15 bases between. CDR3 length: 15 amino acids. The CDR3 loop reads CASGQFLMNTGELFF. CDR3 coding DNA: TGTGCCAGTGGACAGTTCTTAATGAACACCGGGGAGCTGTTTTTT. Full variable domain (missing parts from reference TRBV5-4 and TRBJ2-2): ETGVTQSPTHLIKTRGQQVTLRCSSQSGHNTVSWYQQALGQGPQFIFQYYREEENGRGNFPPRFSGLQFPNYSSELNVNALELDDSALYLCASGQFLMNTGELFFGEGSRLTVL.

CDR3 DNA: TGCAGCGTTGGGTGGGGCAGGGGGAAGAATCAGCCCCAGCATTTT. As protein: CSVGWGRGKNQPQHF. The chain combines TRBV29-1 with TRBJ1-5; 7 nucleotides line up with TRBD1. The ends lost 4 bases at V and 4 bases at J; junction bases unmatched: 10. The CDR3 totals 15 residues. Germline V gene sequence: CDR1 SQVTM, CDR2 ANQGSEA.

This clone showed up just once. This chain uses TRBV19 with TRBJ2-7; 7 nucleotides line up with TRBD1. CDR1 is LNHDA and CDR2 is SQIVND in the germline V gene (reference sequence). The CDR3 is 13 residues long. After removal of 6 bases from V and 3 bases from J, the junction contained 5 bases not matched to a gene. The CDR3 loop reads CASRSRTGYEQYF. CDR3 DNA: TGTGCCAGTAGGTCTAGGACAGGCTACGAGCAGTACTTC.